The rows below give T cell receptor beta chains drawn from one sample of a study of blood T cell repertoires in COVID-19. Some clones are missing from TCRdb's copy, which holds only in-frame ones; the method was immunoSEQ multiplex PCR. The data contain roughly 250,000 clones, 70% to 90% of them seen just once; the ten biggest clones take up more than 4%. Source material: PBMCs or T cells enriched from blood (not recorded which). These receptors came from a woman in her twenties or thirties who had recovered from COVID-19. Both conserved end residues are part of each CDR3. The D gene is left open where the match is weak. Some rows have no size entry. The others give once, few or many, or a class for an expanded clone.

V gene: TRBV5-1; J gene: TRBJ2-5; clone size: once; D gene: NA; CDR3 DNA: TGCGCCAGCAGCTTGAGCGGCAAAGAGACCCAGTACTTC; CDR3 protein: CASSLSGKETQYF
V gene: TRBV6-4; J gene: TRBJ2-2; clone size: NA; D gene: NA; CDR3 DNA: TGTGCCAGCAGCGACAGTGGAGTCAGCCCCACCGGGGAGCTGTTTTTT; CDR3 protein: CASSDSGVSPTGELFF
V gene: TRBV7-3; J gene: TRBJ2-1; clone size: NA; D gene: TRBD1; CDR3 DNA: TGTGCCAGCAGCTTGCCCCTATTTCACAGGGGGAGCGGCTCCTACAATGAGCAGTTCTTC; CDR3 protein: CASSLPLFHRGSGSYNEQFF
V gene: TRBV6-5; J gene: TRBJ1-1; clone size: few; D gene: TRBD1; CDR3 DNA: TGTGCCAGCAGTTACCGAACAGGGGCAACTGAAGCTTTCTTT; CDR3 protein: CASSYRTGATEAFF
V gene: TRBV28; J gene: TRBJ2-7; clone size: NA; D gene: TRBD2; CDR3 DNA: TGTGCCAGCAGTTTGGCGAGCGGGAGTGCCTACGAGCAGTACTTC; CDR3 protein: CASSLASGSAYEQYF
V gene: TRBV27; J gene: TRBJ2-7; clone size: NA; D gene: TRBD1; CDR3 DNA: TGTGCCAGCAGTACAACCGGGACAGGGTCCTACGAGCAGTACTTC; CDR3 protein: CASSTTGTGSYEQYF
V gene: TRBV15; J gene: TRBJ1-1; clone size: few; D gene: NA; CDR3 DNA: TGTGCCACCAGCTCCGGGGGGAGTATCACTGAAGCTTTCTTT; CDR3 protein: CATSSGGSITEAFF
V gene: TRBV10-1; J gene: TRBJ2-3; clone size: NA; D gene: TRBD2; CDR3 DNA: TGCGCCAGCAGTGGACTAGCGGGGGGCGGTAGCACAGATACGCAGTATTTT; CDR3 protein: CASSGLAGGGSTDTQYF
V gene: TRBV5-6; J gene: TRBJ2-5; clone size: NA; D gene: TRBD2; CDR3 DNA: TGTGCCAGCAGCATTATCAGCGGGGGGGCCGATGAGACCCAGTACTTC; CDR3 protein: CASSIISGGADETQYF
V gene: TRBV18; J gene: TRBJ1-2; clone size: NA; D gene: TRBD1; CDR3 DNA: TGTGCCAGCTCACCCCTGGGACAGGGGGCGAAAGGCTACACCTTC; CDR3 protein: CASSPLGQGAKGYTF
V gene: TRBV5-1; J gene: TRBJ2-7; clone size: NA; D gene: NA; CDR3 DNA: TGCGCCAGCAGCTTGAAGTTTTCGGGAGCCCTGCGGGAGCAGTACTTC; CDR3 protein: CASSLKFSGALREQYF
V gene: TRBV5-1; J gene: TRBJ2-1; clone size: once; D gene: NA; CDR3 DNA: TGCGCCAGCAGCTTTCGGTATGCGTTCGATGAGCAGTTCTTC; CDR3 protein: CASSFRYAFDEQFF
V gene: TRBV19; J gene: TRBJ2-1; clone size: NA; D gene: NA; CDR3 DNA: TGTGCCAGTAGGGATCGACAGGGGGCTAAGCGGGAGGGCCGGAATGAGCAGTTCTTC; CDR3 protein: CASRDRQGAKREGRNEQFF
V gene: TRBV6-5; J gene: TRBJ1-5; clone size: NA; D gene: NA; CDR3 DNA: TGTGCCACCTCAGAAGGCGGGCCTAGCAATCAGCCCCAGCATTTT; CDR3 protein: CATSEGGPSNQPQHF
V gene: TRBV27; J gene: TRBJ2-1; clone size: NA; D gene: TRBD1; CDR3 DNA: TGTGCCAGCTATCAAGTGGGGACAGTCGGTATGCCCTACAATGAGCAGTTCTTC; CDR3 protein: CASYQVGTVGMPYNEQFF
V gene: TRBV9; J gene: TRBJ2-7; clone size: NA; D gene: TRBD2; CDR3 DNA: TGTGCCAGCAGCGAACAAGCGGGAGGACCCTACGAGCAGTACTTC; CDR3 protein: CASSEQAGGPYEQYF
V gene: TRBV7-2; J gene: TRBJ2-1; clone size: NA; D gene: NA; CDR3 DNA: TGTGCCAGCAGCCGTAGGGGCCCTAAATACAATGAGCAGTTCTTC; CDR3 protein: CASSRRGPKYNEQFF
V gene: TRBV3-1/TRBV3-2; J gene: TRBJ1-1; clone size: NA; D gene: NA; CDR3 DNA: TGTGCCAGCAGCAAGCGCGAGGGAGGTACTGAAGCTTTCTTT; CDR3 protein: CASSKREGGTEAFF